A selection of T cell receptor beta chains follows, all from one sample in a study of healthy donors' naive CD4 and CD8 T cells. TCRdb reanalysed the reads using MiXCR and keeps one entry per CDR3 protein. Among around 200,000 distinct CDR3 sequences, about 76% were seen once, and the ten largest hold roughly 2.4%. The sample was naive CD4+ and CD8+ T cells sorted from blood, pooled from several donors. The receptor set was obtained from a pool of human donors in good health; the sample pools cells from several healthy donors. Both conserved end residues are part of each CDR3. A D gene is named only where the DNA matches it firmly. Size tells how often a clone was seen (once, few, many) or the class of an expanded clone, and some rows leave it out.

j_call d_call clone_size v_call cdr3_aa cdr3_nt
TRBJ2-3 TRBD2 NA TRBV6-5 CASRDMGGTSRTDMQYF TGTGCCAGCAGGGATATGGGAGGGACTAGCCGAACAGATATGCAGTATTTT
TRBJ1-1 NA NA TRBV27 CASSLVWGAAAFF TGTGCCAGCAGTTTAGTCTGGGGGGCGGCGGCTTTCTTT
TRBJ2-7 TRBD1 once TRBV5-6 CASTGGEDYEQYF TGTGCCAGCACAGGGGGCGAAGACTACGAGCAGTACTTC
TRBJ1-1 NA NA TRBV19 CASTWVGLGTEAFF TGTGCCAGTACCTGGGTCGGTCTGGGCACTGAAGCTTTCTTT
TRBJ1-1 NA NA TRBV6-5 CASSYEYQGNTEAFF TGTGCCAGCAGTTACGAATACCAGGGGAACACTGAAGCTTTCTTT
TRBJ2-3 NA NA TRBV12-3/TRBV12-4 CASTLDKSTDTQYF TGTGCCAGCACCCTGGACAAAAGCACAGATACGCAGTATTTT
TRBJ2-5 TRBD2 NA TRBV5-1 CASAASGGQETQYF TGCGCCAGCGCGGCTAGCGGGGGACAAGAGACCCAGTACTTC
TRBJ1-1 NA few TRBV25-1 CASRGTEAFF TGTGCCAGCAGGGGCACTGAAGCTTTCTTT
TRBJ1-1 NA NA TRBV7-8 CASSLSAGYLTEAFF TGTGCCAGCAGCTTATCCGCAGGGTACTTAACTGAAGCTTTCTTT
TRBJ2-1 TRBD2 NA TRBV6-2/TRBV6-3 CASSSGLAGSSYNEQFF TGTGCCAGCAGTTCGGGACTAGCGGGGAGCTCCTACAATGAGCAGTTCTTC
TRBJ2-6 NA NA TRBV25-1 CASSEYIGSGANVLTF TGTGCCAGCAGTGAATATATAGGTTCTGGGGCCAACGTCCTGACTTTC
TRBJ1-2 NA NA TRBV29-1 CSVKRTAGFYGYTF TGCAGCGTTAAACGAACAGCCGGTTTCTATGGCTACACCTTC
TRBJ1-5 NA NA TRBV19 CASKDLGNQPQHF TGTGCCAGTAAGGACCTAGGAAATCAGCCCCAGCATTTT
TRBJ2-3 NA NA TRBV27 CASSWVASTDTQYF TGTGCCAGCAGTTGGGTCGCAAGCACAGATACGCAGTATTTT
TRBJ1-5 NA NA TRBV19 CASSMGDNQPQHF TGTGCCAGTAGTATGGGGGATAATCAGCCCCAGCATTTT
TRBJ1-2 NA few TRBV19 CASSIDSRNYGYTF TGTGCCAGTAGTATAGATTCCAGGAACTATGGCTACACCTTC
TRBJ2-1 TRBD2 NA TRBV19 CASERTSGYNEQFF TGTGCCAGTGAGAGGACTAGCGGTTACAATGAGCAGTTCTTC
TRBJ1-5 TRBD1 NA TRBV27 CASRTGYQPQHF TGTGCCAGCAGGACAGGGTACCAGCCCCAGCATTTT
TRBJ1-5 NA NA TRBV11-2 CASSLGSIYSNQPQHF TGTGCCAGCAGCTTAGGCAGCATCTATAGCAATCAGCCCCAGCATTTT
TRBJ2-7 NA NA TRBV30 CAWSTTGAEQYF TGTGCCTGGAGTACCACCGGGGCCGAGCAGTACTTC
TRBJ2-3 TRBD2 few TRBV19 CASTPGLAGADTQYF TGTGCCAGTACCCCAGGACTAGCGGGAGCAGATACGCAGTATTTT
TRBJ2-1 NA NA TRBV28 CASSWSRSYNEQFF TGTGCTAGTTCTTGGTCAAGGTCCTACAATGAGCAGTTCTTC
TRBJ2-7 NA NA TRBV6-2/TRBV6-3 CASSAYYEQYF TGTGCCAGCAGTGCGTACTACGAGCAGTACTTC
TRBJ2-1 TRBD2 few TRBV15 CATSGTTGEAYNEQFF TGTGCCACCAGCGGGACTACGGGAGAGGCCTACAATGAGCAGTTCTTC
TRBJ2-5 TRBD1 NA TRBV29-1 CSVEDTDRGETQYF TGCAGCGTTGAAGATACCGACAGGGGGGAGACCCAGTACTTT
TRBJ1-2 NA NA TRBV12-3/TRBV12-4 CASSLWPAGNYGYTF TGTGCCAGCAGTTTATGGCCCGCGGGTAACTATGGCTACACCTTC
TRBJ1-1 TRBD1 NA TRBV19 CASSGYRGQTEAFF TGTGCCAGTAGTGGGTACAGGGGGCAAACTGAAGCTTTCTTT
TRBJ2-7 NA NA TRBV29-1 CSVEEASSYEQYF TGCAGCGTTGAAGAGGCAAGCTCCTACGAGCAGTACTTC